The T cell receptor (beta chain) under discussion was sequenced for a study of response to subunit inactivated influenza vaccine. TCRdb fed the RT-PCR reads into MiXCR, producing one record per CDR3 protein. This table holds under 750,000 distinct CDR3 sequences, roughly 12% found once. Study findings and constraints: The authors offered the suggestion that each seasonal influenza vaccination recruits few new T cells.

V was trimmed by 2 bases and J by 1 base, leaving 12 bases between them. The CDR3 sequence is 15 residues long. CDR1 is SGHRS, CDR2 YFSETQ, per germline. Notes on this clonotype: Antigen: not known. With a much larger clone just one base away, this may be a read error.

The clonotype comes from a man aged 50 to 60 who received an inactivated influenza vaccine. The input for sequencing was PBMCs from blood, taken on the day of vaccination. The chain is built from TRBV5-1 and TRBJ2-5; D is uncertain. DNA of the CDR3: TGCGCCAGCAGCTTACTTACAGTGATCCAAGAGACCCAGTACTTC. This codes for CASSLLTVIQETQYF.